The 32 T cell receptor beta chains below all came from one sample that was sequenced in a study of blood T cell repertoires in COVID-19. Libraries were prepared by immunoSEQ multiplex PCR; TCRdb keeps only in-frame clonotypes and omits some of them. The sample shows tens of thousands of clones, approximately 81% of them seen only once. The sequenced material came from peripheral blood. The source of these receptors is a man aged 40-49 years with acute or convalescent COVID-19.

This sequence joins TRBV9 and TRBJ2-3, with a weak D call TRBD2 (7 bases). Germline V gives CDR1 SGDLS, CDR2 YYNGEE. The CDR3 covers 15 residues. Trimming stripped 0 bases from V and 1 base from J, with 9 bases between. CDR3 amino acids: CASSVGGGRTDTQYF. The DNA for the CDR3 is TGTGCCAGCAGCGTAGGCGGGGGCCGCACAGATACGCAGTATTTT.

In its sample, this clone was seen once. The gene calls are TRBV5-5 and TRBJ1-2; no clear D. The CDR3 length is 13 residues. Looked up from germline, CDR1 is SGHKS and CDR2 is YYEKEE (reference sequence). Trimming stripped 2 bases from V and 4 bases from J, with 9 bases between. CDR3 in amino acids: CASSFQEAYGYTF. The CDR3, as DNA: TGTGCCAGCAGCTTTCAGGAGGCCTATGGCTACACCTTC.

This chain links TRBV5-1 with TRBJ1-3; TRBD1 matches 7 bases. The CDR3 has 15 amino acids. The V and J ends lost 3 bases and 8 bases, in that order; junction bases with no gene match: 11. Germline CDR1 SGHRS, CDR2 YFSETQ. This chain's CDR3 is CASSSSTGNLDTIYF. The CDR3 DNA sequence: TGCGCCAGCAGCTCGTCGACAGGGAACTTGGACACCATATATTTT.

V and J are TRBV6-5 and TRBJ2-7; D is perhaps TRBD1 (5 bases). Germline V gives CDR1 MNHEY, CDR2 SVGAGI. This CDR3 spans 13 amino acids. V was pared by 7 bases and J by 2 bases, with 12 bases between. CDR3 sequence (DNA): TGTGCCAGCAAGGAGACAGCTACCTACGAGCAGTACTTC. Encoded protein: CASKETATYEQYF.

The chain carries TRBV7-2 and TRBJ1-2; weak D call: TRBD1 (6 bases). Germline V CDR1 and CDR2: SGHTA, FQGNSA. V lost 5 bases to trimming and J lost 4 bases, with 20 bases between them. The length of the CDR3 is 16 residues. The chain's CDR3 is CASSQLNRVTFYGYTF. In DNA form, the CDR3 reads TGTGCCAGCAGCCAACTAAACAGGGTAACTTTCTATGGCTACACCTTC.

The rearrangement joins TRBV3-1 (or the pseudogene TRBV3-2) to TRBJ1-1; TRBD1 matches at 11 bases. The V gene's germline CDR1 is LGHDT and CDR2 YNNKEL (reference sequence). V was clipped by 3 bases and J by 5 bases; unmatched bases: 14. The CDR3 consists of 18 residues. CDR3 coding DNA: TGTGCCAGCAGCCAGGCTGGGACAGGGGGTTTAATTTCGACTGAAGCTTTCTTT. It translates to CASSQAGTGGLISTEAFF.

The chain carries TRBV30 and TRBJ1-1; 8 bases are shared with TRBD1. The trim removed 2 bases at V and 4 bases at J, leaving 15 bases unmatched. The CDR3 runs 17 residues. Germline V gene sequence: CDR1 GTSNPN, CDR2 SVGIG (reference sequence). CDR3 sequence (DNA): TGTGCCTGGAGTACACTCCGACAGGGGATGGGGAGCACTGAAGCTTTCTTT. Protein sequence: CAWSTLRQGMGSTEAFF.

V gene TRBV5-1 combines with J gene TRBJ1-1, with D maybe TRBD1 (5 bases). Germline V gives CDR1 SGHRS, CDR2 YFSETQ. V was clipped by 4 bases and J by 6 bases, with 16 bases between them. CDR3 length: 14 amino acids. CDR3 nucleotides: TGCGCCAGCAGCCCAGGGTCAGGCCCGTCTGAAGCTTTCTTT. Translating gives CASSPGSGPSEAFF.

The J gene is TRBJ1-4, the V gene TRBV5-1; D remains ambiguous. Germline V gene data show CDR1 as SGHRS and CDR2 as YFSETQ. V dropped 0 bases and J dropped 6 bases, with 15 bases sitting between them. The CDR3 loop spans 16 amino acids. The CDR3 DNA reads TGCGCCAGCAGCTTGGCTCTCGTCGCCGCGGATGAAAAACTGTTTTTT. This codes for CASSLALVAADEKLFF. The full variable domain, with the rest looked up from reference TRBV5-1 and TRBJ1-4, is KAGVTQTPRYLIKTRGQQVTLSCSPISGHRSVSWYQQTPGQGLQFLFEYFSETQRNKGNFPGRFSGRQFSNSRSEMNVSTLELGDSALYLCASSLALVAADEKLFFGSGTQLSVL.

This clone was found a few times. The V gene is TRBV9, the J gene TRBJ2-2; 7 nucleotides match TRBD1. Trimming removed 0 bases from V and 3 bases from J; junction bases left unmatched: 5. Germline-derived CDR1 and CDR2 are SGDLS and YYNGEE. The CDR3 is 16 amino acids. The CDR3 DNA sequence: TGTGCCAGCAGCGTAGCTGGTACAGGGGACACCGGGGAGCTGTTTTTT. Protein product: CASSVAGTGDTGELFF.

Only one count was recorded for this clone. The chain recombines TRBV19 with TRBJ2-2; 9 bases match TRBD2. Per germline, CDR1 LNHDA and CDR2 SQIVND (reference sequence). Trimming at V came to 1 base and at J to 6 bases, leaving 6 bases not matched to a gene. The length of the CDR3 is 16 residues. The CDR3 here is CASSIAVASGAGELFF. CDR3 DNA: TGTGCCAGTAGTATAGCGGTGGCTAGCGGGGCCGGGGAGCTGTTTTTT.

This clone was detected only once. The chain couples TRBV7-2 to TRBJ2-7; 9 bases are a match to TRBD1. From germline, CDR1 is SGHTA and CDR2 FQGNSA. Trimming took 5 bases from V and 5 from J; bases not matched to a gene: 7. This CDR3 is built from 14 residues. The CDR3, as DNA: TGTGCCAGCAGCCTGGGACAGGGCGTGCACGAGCAGTACTTC. Protein: CASSLGQGVHEQYF.

The rearrangement joins TRBV4-1 to TRBJ2-3; TRBD2 aligns across 9 bases. J was trimmed by 3 bases and V by 1 base; bases with no gene match: 5. CDR1 and CDR2 from the germline V gene are MGHRA and YSYEKL. The CDR3 length is 16 residues. The CDR3 DNA follows: TGCGCCAGCAGCCAAGGAGGGCTAGCGGGAACAGATACGCAGTATTTT. It is translated as CASSQGGLAGTDTQYF.

The chain joins TRBV5-1 to TRBJ2-5; D is perhaps TRBD2 (6 bases). Trimming took 4 bases from V and 2 from J, leaving 9 bases between them. The germline V gene encodes CDR1 SGHRS and CDR2 YFSETQ. The CDR3 consists of 13 residues. The CDR3: CASSRGGQETQYF. The CDR3 bases are TGCGCCAGCAGCCGTGGGGGGCAAGAGACCCAGTACTTC.

The chain links TRBV5-1 to TRBJ1-1; tentatively, D is TRBD1 (5 bases). The germline gives CDR1 SGHRS, CDR2 YFSETQ. CDR3 length: 14 amino acids. The V end lost 1 base, the J end lost 7 bases, and 14 bases lay between the germline ends. The CDR3 bases are TGCGCCAGCAGCTTGAGGCAGGGCGTCGGTGAAGCTTTCTTT. Its translation: CASSLRQGVGEAFF.

The rearrangement uses TRBV10-3 and TRBJ1-1; weak D call: TRBD1 (6 bases). From germline, CDR1 is ENHRY and CDR2 SYGVKD. CDR3 length: 13 amino acids. V lost 10 bases to trimming and J lost 7 bases, with 19 bases between them. This chain's CDR3 is CATGESGGGEAFF. In DNA form, the CDR3 reads TGTGCCACAGGGGAGAGCGGGGGTGGTGAAGCTTTCTTT.

This clone has a handful of counts. This rearrangement joins TRBV7-9 to TRBJ1-1, with D tentatively TRBD1 (5 bases). The V gene's germline CDR1 is SEHNR and CDR2 FQNEAQ (reference sequence). V shed 5 bases and J shed 0 bases, with 10 bases lying between them. The CDR3 is 14 amino acids. In DNA form, the CDR3 reads TGTGCCAGCAGCCCTAGACAGATGAACACTGAAGCTTTCTTT. Translating gives CASSPRQMNTEAFF.

This chain links TRBV30 with TRBJ1-5; 7 nucleotides align to TRBD1. V lost 3 bases to trimming and J lost 1 base; unmatched junction nucleotides: 0. Germline V CDR1 and CDR2: GTSNPN, SVGIG (reference sequence). The length of the CDR3 is 13 residues. CDR3 residues: CAWRQGSNQPQHF. DNA of the CDR3: TGTGCCTGGAGACAGGGGAGCAATCAGCCCCAGCATTTT.

The rearrangement uses TRBV29-1 and TRBJ2-5; TRBD1 matches 7 bases. The CDR3 contains 13 residues. V lost 7 bases and J lost 4; bases outside the gene matches: 9. Germline values: CDR1 SQVTM, CDR2 ANQGSEA. The CDR3 DNA is TGCAGCGCCTACAGGGGAAGCCGAGAGACCCAGTACTTC. It codes for CSAYRGSRETQYF.

V is TRBV27 and J is TRBJ1-5; D perhaps matches TRBD1 (6 bases). The V gene's germline CDR1 is MNHEY and CDR2 SMNVEV (reference sequence). The CDR3 contains 16 residues. Trimming cost V 10 bases and J 0 bases, with 19 bases left between them. CDR3 sequence: CAIRGSGGYSNQPQHF. DNA of the CDR3: TGTGCCATCAGGGGCAGTGGAGGATATAGCAATCAGCCCCAGCATTTT.

The chain links TRBV3-1 (or the pseudogene TRBV3-2) to TRBJ1-1; possibly TRBD1 for D (5 bases). Germline loops: CDR1 LGHDT, CDR2 YNNKEL (reference sequence). V lost 1 base, J lost 5 bases, and 17 bases lay in between. The CDR3 totals 16 residues. The CDR3: CASSQAATVSRTEAFF. CDR3 nucleotide sequence: TGTGCCAGCAGCCAAGCCGCGACAGTGAGCCGAACTGAAGCTTTCTTT.

The chain employs TRBV12-3 or TRBV12-4 and TRBJ1-4, with 9 bases identical to TRBD1. Trimming removed 3 bases from V and 8 bases from J; junction bases left unmatched: 1. CDR3 size: 13 residues. CDR3 sequence reads: CASSFGQGEKLFF. The CDR3, as DNA: TGTGCCAGCAGTTTCGGACAGGGGGAAAAACTGTTTTTT.

The chain couples TRBV5-6 to TRBJ2-1, with D uncertain. The germline V and J ends were trimmed by 2 bases and 0 bases, with 6 bases remaining between them. Germline CDR1 SGHDT, CDR2 YYEEEE. There are 14 residues in the CDR3. CDR3 loop: CASSLRSSYNEQFF. CDR3 nucleotide sequence: TGTGCCAGCAGCTTACGGAGCTCCTACAATGAGCAGTTCTTC.

The gene calls are TRBV27 and TRBJ1-4, with D uncertain. The CDR3 has 15 residues. Germline V gene lookup returns CDR1 MNHEY and CDR2 SMNVEV (reference sequence). Trimming took 3 bases from V and 4 from J, leaving 12 bases between them. CDR3 in DNA: TGTGCCAGCAGTTTCACGGCCAGGCTTAATGAAAAACTGTTTTTT. Protein: CASSFTARLNEKLFF.

The chain recombines TRBV7-2 with TRBJ1-1; 8 nucleotides match TRBD1. CDR3 length equals 17 residues. The V segment lost 4 bases and the J segment 4 bases; nucleotides outside the gene matches: 14. Germline lookup yields CDR1 SGHTA and CDR2 FQGNSA. For the CDR3, the DNA is TGTGCCAGCAGCTCTGGACAGGGCGTATCTAGGTTCACTGAAGCTTTCTTT. Translated: CASSSGQGVSRFTEAFF.

This CDR3 reads CASSYERNNSPLHF. The CDR3, as DNA: TGTGCCAGCAGTTACGAGCGAAATAATTCACCCCTCCACTTT. V is TRBV6-5 and J is TRBJ1-6; D unclear. Germline V gene data show CDR1 as MNHEY and CDR2 as SVGAGI. V dropped 2 bases and J dropped 5 bases, with 7 bases sitting between them. The CDR3 is 14 amino acids.

V is TRBV19 and J is TRBJ2-2, with D possibly matching TRBD2 (5 bases). Trimming took off 7 bases at V and 4 bases at J, with 10 bases between the two ends. Germline CDR1 LNHDA, CDR2 SQIVND (reference sequence). The CDR3 has 13 amino acids. The CDR3 region has the DNA TGTGCCAGTAAGAGGGCCGTCACCGGGGAGCTGTTTTTT. This codes for CASKRAVTGELFF.

This chain joins TRBV11-1 and TRBJ2-1; D is undetermined. V was pared by 4 bases and J by 3 bases, with 16 bases between. The CDR3 sequence is 16 residues long. Germline V gives CDR1 SGHAT, CDR2 FQDESV (reference sequence). As DNA, the CDR3 is TGTGCCAGCAGCTCCCTTGGCGGAACCAACTACAATGAGCAGTTCTTC. Its translation is CASSSLGGTNYNEQFF.

The chain has TRBV10-3 and TRBJ2-3, with D possibly matching TRBD2 (5 bases). This CDR3 has 12 amino acids. In germline, CDR1 is ENHRY, CDR2 SYGVKD. In DNA, the CDR3 is TGTGCGAATCGAGGGAGCACAGATACGCAGTATTTT. Protein product: CANRGSTDTQYF.

The chain has TRBV6-5 and TRBJ1-4; D not resolved. The length of the CDR3 is 14 residues. Germline loops: CDR1 MNHEY, CDR2 SVGAGI. V was shortened by 6 bases and J by 5 bases, with 13 bases between the two germline ends. The CDR3 nucleotides read TGTGCCAGCAGCCCCGGGAGATTAAATGAAAAACTGTTTTTT. Its translation: CASSPGRLNEKLFF.

This chain connects TRBV6-5 to TRBJ2-1; TRBD1 is a possible D gene (6 bases). Looked up from germline, CDR1 is MNHEY and CDR2 is SVGAGI. Deletions cut 5 bases from V and 11 bases from J, with 16 bases between. The CDR3 totals 13 residues. For the CDR3, the DNA is TGTGCCAGCAGTCCCCGAAGGGGGAGTCAGCAGTTCTTC. Its translation: CASSPRRGSQQFF.

This sequence joins TRBV24-1 and TRBJ2-1; 7 bases map to TRBD2. There are 15 residues in the CDR3. The germline V gene encodes CDR1 KGHDR and CDR2 SFDVKD. V was clipped by 5 bases and J by 3 bases; unmatched bases: 6. CDR3 protein: CATSVGGSGYNEQFF. The CDR3 nucleotides read TGTGCCACCAGTGTGGGCGGGAGCGGCTACAATGAGCAGTTCTTC.